This passage covers 15 T cell receptor beta chains from one sample sequenced in a study of T-cell reconstitution after alpha-beta-depleted transplantation in children. As it was prepared, the TCRbeta library received unique molecular identifiers. TCRdb recomputed calls from the PCR reads with MiXCR, one row per CDR3 protein. Of 550,000 to 600,000 distinct CDR3 sequences in the sample, under 25% were seen once. The sequencing used PBMCs, mostly from graft donor cells, collected 360 days after TCRalphabeta/CD19-depleted stem cell transplant. These receptors came from a boy less than two years old who had a stem cell transplant for acute myeloid leukemia, so the T cells may come from the graft donor.

For this clonotype: The junction and the germline gene differ at one end; a read error may be behind it. Here the CDR3 reads CARGLWVPGQGDYEQYF. CDR3 nucleotides: TGTGCTAGAGGTTTGTGGGTGCCGGGACAGGGTGACTACGAGCAGTACTTC. The V call is TRBV12-5, the J call TRBJ2-7; 9 nucleotides match TRBD1. The V gene's germline CDR1 is LGHNT and CDR2 FRNRAP. This CDR3 spans 17 amino acids.

The chain has TRBV6-2 or TRBV6-3 and TRBJ2-7, with TRBD2 matching 8 bases. Trimming at V came to 2 bases and at J to 3 bases, leaving 6 bases not matched to a gene. Germline values: CDR1 MNHEY, CDR2 SVGEGT. This CDR3 spans 15 amino acids. DNA of the CDR3: TGTGCCAGCAGTTACATACTAGCGGCGCTCTACGAGCAGTACTTC. Its protein is CASSYILAALYEQYF.

In its sample, this clonotype was seen many times. CDR3 sequence (DNA): TGTGCCAGCAGCGCGTCGGGTGGGGGTATATACGAGCAGTACTTC. Amino acids: CASSASGGGIYEQYF. The rearrangement links TRBV9 to TRBJ2-7; possibly TRBD1 or TRBD2 for D (5 bases each). V was trimmed by 3 bases and J by 4 bases, leaving 17 bases between them. The CDR3 is 15 residues long. The germline V gene has CDR1 SGDLS and CDR2 YYNGEE.

Many counts were recorded for this clonotype. The genes are TRBV18 and TRBJ2-3, with TRBD1 matching 9 bases. Germline V gene sequence: CDR1 KGHSH, CDR2 LQKENI. V lost 8 bases to trimming and J lost 2 bases; unmatched junction nucleotides: 8. This CDR3 comprises 15 residues. This chain's CDR3 is CASELWTGATDTQYF. CDR3 sequence (DNA): TGTGCCAGCGAACTTTGGACAGGGGCCACAGATACGCAGTATTTT. The whole variable domain, filled in from reference TRBV18 and TRBJ2-3, reads NAGVMQNPRHLVRRRGQEARLRCSPMKGHSHVYWYRQLPEEGLKFMVYLQKENIIDESGMPKERFSAEFPKEGPSILRIQQVVRGDSAAYFCASELWTGATDTQYFGPGTRLTVL.

This chain links TRBV12-3 or TRBV12-4 with TRBJ1-5, with 12 bases identical to TRBD1. The CDR3 is made up of 19 amino acids. With 4 bases clipped from V and 2 bases from J, the junction kept 12 bases outside the gene matches. This CDR3 is CASSSPRDRGRRGNQPQHF. The CDR3, as DNA: TGTGCCAGCAGTTCCCCCCGGGACAGGGGGCGTAGGGGCAATCAGCCCCAGCATTTT.

This clonotype has a count of ten or more. The chain employs TRBV25-1 and TRBJ1-6; TRBD1 aligns across 7 bases. J lost 9 bases, V lost 5 bases, and 13 bases had no gene match. CDR3 size: 16 residues. Germline loops: CDR1 MGHDK, CDR2 SYGVNS. CDR3 loop: CASSRWTGAGSSPLHF. The CDR3 DNA reads TGTGCCAGCAGTAGGTGGACAGGCGCCGGGAGTTCACCCCTCCACTTT.

The rearrangement links TRBV11-2 to TRBJ2-3; TRBD2 aligns across 7 bases. Germline V CDR1 and CDR2: SGHAT, FQNNGV. Trimming took 4 bases from V and 4 from J; bases not matched to a gene: 8. The CDR3 extends over 15 amino acids. The CDR3 nucleotides read TGTGCCAGCAGCTCACAGAGACTAGCCCCAGATACGCAGTATTTT. It specifies CASSSQRLAPDTQYF.

This rearrangement joins TRBV7-2 to TRBJ2-3; 13 bases align to TRBD2. From germline, CDR1 is SGHTA and CDR2 FQGNSA. V shed 4 bases, J shed 3 bases, and the junction held 4 bases outside the gene matches. The CDR3 contains 16 residues. The CDR3: CASSSGLAGDTDTQYF. The CDR3 coding sequence is TGTGCCAGCAGCTCCGGACTAGCGGGGGATACAGATACGCAGTATTTT.

V is TRBV12-3 or TRBV12-4 and J is TRBJ1-2, with 9 nucleotides matching TRBD1. This CDR3 is 15 amino acids long. V lost 2 bases to trimming and J lost 4 bases; unmatched junction nucleotides: 5. This CDR3 is CASSLTTGGGYGYTF. CDR3 bases: TGTGCCAGCAGTTTAACAACAGGGGGCGGCTATGGCTACACCTTC.

A word on this clonotype: Given a much more abundant clone one base away, this may be a read error. The rearrangement links TRBV27 to TRBJ2-3; D is unclear. The V end lost 3 bases, the J end lost 0 bases, and 10 bases lay between the germline ends. The CDR3 contains 15 residues. The germline V gene encodes CDR1 MNHEY and CDR2 SMNVEV (reference sequence). DNA for the CDR3: TGTGCCAGCAGTTTCGGCAAAATAAGCACAGATACGCAGTATTTT. Residues: CASSFGKISTDTQYF.

The V and J genes are TRBV12-3 or TRBV12-4 and TRBJ2-1; 10 nucleotides match TRBD1. CDR3 length: 15 residues. The V segment lost 8 bases and the J segment 9 bases; nucleotides outside the gene matches: 13. CDR3 amino acids: CASYATGTGVFEQFF. CDR3 DNA: TGTGCCAGCTACGCGACCGGGACAGGGGTCTTTGAGCAGTTCTTC.

The gene calls are TRBV5-1 and TRBJ1-6; D remains unclear. This CDR3 contains 14 residues. Germline V gene sequence: CDR1 SGHRS, CDR2 YFSETQ. V lost 10 bases and J lost 10, with 21 bases in between. CDR3: CASRGGQVGSPLHF. The CDR3 nucleotides read TGCGCCTCCCGCGGCGGGCAGGTCGGCTCACCCCTCCACTTT.

V usage is TRBV11-2 and J usage is TRBJ1-4; D may be TRBD1 (5 bases). This CDR3 has 15 residues. Germline CDR1 SGHAT, CDR2 FQNNGV. V lost 5 bases and J lost 3, with 13 bases in between. DNA of the CDR3: TGTGCCAGCAGCCCCCCAGGGCAATCTAATGAAAAACTGTTTTTT. It encodes CASSPPGQSNEKLFF.

This clonotype has at least ten counts. The chain couples TRBV11-1 to TRBJ2-5, with 7 bases aligning to TRBD1. Germline V CDR1 and CDR2: SGHAT, FQDESV (reference sequence). V was clipped by 6 bases and J by 0 bases; unmatched bases: 4. The CDR3 totals 14 residues. The CDR3 loop reads CASRDREYQETQYF. The CDR3 DNA reads TGTGCCAGCAGAGACAGGGAGTACCAAGAGACCCAGTACTTC.

J is TRBJ2-5 and V is TRBV7-2; 9 bases align to TRBD2. The germline V gene encodes CDR1 SGHTA and CDR2 FQGNSA. Trimming removed 8 bases from V and 4 bases from J; junction bases left unmatched: 5. The CDR3 sequence is 13 residues long. The CDR3 protein is CASGAGGRETQYF. CDR3 bases: TGTGCCAGCGGAGCGGGGGGTAGAGAGACCCAGTACTTC. Full variable domain (remainder filled in from reference TRBV7-2 and TRBJ2-5): GAGVSQSPSNKVTEKGKDVELRCDPISGHTALYWYRQSLGQGLEFLIYFQGNSAPDKSGLPSDRFSAERTGGSVSTLTIQRTQQEDSAVYLCASGAGGRETQYFGPGTRLLVL.